This TCR beta chain was identified during a study of identical twins. Deletions cut 6 bases from V and 3 bases from J, with 11 bases between. This CDR3 has 12 amino acids. Looked up from germline, CDR1 is DFQATT and CDR2 is SNEGSKA (reference sequence). This clonotype has ten or more counts. Using its own MiXCR run on the 5' RACE reads, TCRdb lists one record per CDR3 protein. This sample has 200,000 to 250,000 distinct CDR3 sequences, with 6.5% found just once. In addition, the sample was reused for a study of T cells expressing NK-cell markers. That study adds: Of eight sequenced donors, seven were HCMV-seropositive and one HCMV-seronegative.

Sequencing input: CD8+ T cells sorted from blood. This chain joins TRBV20-1 and TRBJ1-1; D is possibly TRBD1 (6 bases). The clonotype comes from a woman aged 18-35 years in good health. Here the CDR3 DNA reads TGCAGTGCGAGACAGGCGGACACTGAAGCTTTCTTT. Protein: CSARQADTEAFF.